Below, one TCR beta chain is given with its context. No antigen is known for it. Per-base qualities were not stored, and no clone one base away is much larger. Trimming removed 3 bases from V and 3 bases from J; the gene matches leave 8 bases unexplained. Based on the germline V gene, the CDR1 and CDR2 sequences are MNHNS and SASEGT. Reading from cysteine to phenylalanine, the CDR3 counts 15 amino acids. Of all the DNA, just the CDR3 is kept, 45 bases in frame from base 1. The sample belongs to a study of cytomegalovirus exposure and HLA in healthy donors (dated by TCRdb to the late 2010s). General notes on the study: According to an earlier analysis of 550 to 750 of the donors, about 179 million T cells yielded 117 million unique TCR beta sequences and roughly 280 Gb of sequence data. The study profiled the T cell repertoires of more than 500 subjects by immunosequencing and related them to cytomegalovirus serostatus. Four to six DR-DQ haplotypes were handled as single units for association and clustering, since linkage in the cohort was strong. The study was designed to test whether signatures of past pathogen exposure could be identified by cataloging public T cell receptors. All discovery cohort repertoires had been generated using a single sequencing platform. Besides the first cohort of around 670 subjects, a separate validation cohort made up of 120 different subjects was used. Of the 300 to 450 genotyped donors, 65% to 90% were placed in the genetic ancestry cluster associated with self-reported Caucasian donors. Roughly 300 gigabases of sequencing data and around 87 million unique TCR sequences were included in an early release covering several hundred HLA-typed donors. Among several hundred genotyped donors of the cohort, an average of approximately 220,000 unique TCR beta nucleotide sequences was sequenced per donor, of which approximately 18% were non-productive. Typing coverage varied by locus: about 620-630 donors for A, B, C, DRB1 and DQB1; roughly 500 for DQA1; about 600 for DPA1; 450 to 480 for DPB1. Both class I and class II loci were covered by HLA typing, at four-digit resolution. A later genetic analysis used genome-wide SNP genotypes for about 65% of the roughly 700 donors, treating that subset as a discovery cohort. Rather than using new phenotypic data, the later analysis identified candidate immune exposures from TCR beta sequences and from how often those sequences occurred across donors. Donor age, sex, ethnicity and CMV serostatus were compiled together with the repertoire data. To predict cytomegalovirus infection status, the study combined high-throughput TCR immunosequencing, statistical association of individual TCRs with disease status, and machine learning. To decide whether each TCR beta V gene segment behaved as functional or pseudogenic, an earlier analysis of approximately 600 of the donors relied on high-throughput TCR beta sequencing. A later analysis re-examined previously published TCR beta repertoires from several hundred donors and added high-resolution HLA genotyping to investigate patterns of TCR occurrence. Here is what the overall study found, with its caveats: Presence/absence analyses assumed roughly uniform sequencing depth across donors, an assumption that may not hold. Fewer than 20 rarely observed V segments, including chromosome 9 orphons, were excluded from the earlier analysis of several hundred of the donors because counts were too low. In a later analysis, HLA-associated TCR beta chains were found to be more clonally expanded and to have lower generation probabilities than equally common non-associated chains. Because HLA typing was missing for some donors at each locus, association tests included only the typed subset. A later analysis found that most CMV-associated TCR beta chains appeared HLA-restricted, with HLA associations seemingly driven largely by CMV exposure. Most TCR sequences were observed very rarely across donors, whereas some public TCRs were present in many individuals. Strong co-occurrence of HLA alleles, especially DR and DQ, made assigning TCR associations to individual alleles difficult. A later analysis found that TCR association rates varied across HLA loci, with DRB1 alleles showing the most associated TCRs and HLA-C alleles the fewest. An association between a missense DCLRE1C variant and V-gene and J-gene trimming of TCR beta chains was found in a later genetic analysis and replicated in an independent cohort. In an earlier analysis of several hundred of the donors, most TCR beta V segments were observed in productive rearrangements about 90% or about 30% of the time, broadly matching IMGT annotations. Specific HLA alleles were associated with over 15,000 TCR beta sequences at a false discovery rate of 0.05 in a later analysis. A later genetic analysis reported fewer N-insertions in productive TCRs among donors in an Asian-associated ancestry cluster than the roughly 690-donor mean. According to the authors, the approach could potentially be generalized to other disease states and immunological phenotypes. Correlated functional status among segregating V segments might reflect linkage disequilibrium, but an unknown experimental factor could not be ruled out. Only TCR beta chains were sequenced in this cohort, and the absence of alpha or paired-chain data limited detectable features. Some IMGT-functional V segments, including TRBV6-2 and TRBV6-3, could not be told apart with the 87-base-pair reads, so those segments were excluded. In vitro tests confirmed that a few of the cytomegalovirus-associated TCR beta chains recognize cytomegalovirus antigens. Cytomegalovirus status was reported to be diagnosed by the classifier with high specificity and sensitivity in both the original and validation cohorts. The only immune exposure information available for the cohort was CMV serostatus. A further reported finding was that TCR beta sequences accurately predicted the HLA-A and HLA-B alleles for most subjects in the first cohort. A total of 164 TCR beta chains were listed by the study as associated with cytomegalovirus. The sequencing pipeline was judged likely to have produced a cluster of highly shared sequence variants as a technical artifact. In a later analysis, several top co-occurrence clusters were reported to appear linked to parvovirus B19, influenza, CMV and Epstein-Barr virus.

The cohort was made up of under 800 healthy bone marrow donors. At the time of sampling, every cohort member was nominally healthy, though immune exposures that went unrecorded were likely present. The donor tested CMV seronegative, placing the donor among the 350 to 400 seronegative members of the cohort. Each donor provided a peripheral blood sample, and peripheral blood mononuclear cells were used for TCR beta sequencing. The Qiagen DNeasy Blood Extraction Kit was used to extract genomic DNA from the blood cell samples. Libraries came from the immunoSEQ multiplex PCR assay. For the multiplex PCR, a mixture combining 60 forward primers for TCR Vbeta segments and 13 reverse primers for TCR Jbeta segments was used. The CDR3 region of rearranged TCR beta genes was amplified from genomic DNA by a multiplex PCR assay. The amplified TCR beta libraries were sequenced on the Illumina HiSeq System as 87-base-pair reads. In the paper's pipeline: A later analysis counted tens of millions of unique TCR beta chains across the 550 to 750 repertoires, and roughly 10 million of these chains were shared by at least two donors. A nearest-neighbor algorithm error-corrected the raw reads and collapsed the reads into unique sequences, merging closely related sequences to remove PCR and sequencing errors. To assign V, D and J gene segments, CDR3 sequences were aligned to IMGT reference sequences. For a sequence to be retained, a match of at least six nucleotides to both a V gene segment and a J gene segment was required. A rearrangement counted as productive if the CDR3 had no stop codons and remained in frame with V and J, and every other rearrangement counted as non-productive. Following IMGT convention, CDR3 was defined as the stretch from the second conserved V-encoded cysteine to the conserved J-encoded phenylalanine. In an earlier analysis of 550 to 650 of the donors, sequences lacking an unambiguous match to a single V gene segment were excluded. An earlier analysis of some 500 of the donors classified V segments as functional when productive rearrangements were above 56.7% and as segregating when the standard deviation between donors was above 5%. To diagnose cytomegalovirus status from the catalog of TCR beta chain sequences, a statistical classification framework was built. A later analysis assigned V and J genes by comparing TCR nucleotide sequences with IMGT/GENE-DB human TR gene sequences. A later analysis assigned CDR3 sequences and most-parsimonious VDJ recombination scenarios with the TCRdist pipeline. In a later analysis, each TCR beta chain was defined by its CDR3 amino acid sequence together with its V-gene family, and reads without a unique V-gene family were excluded. A later analysis removed roughly 590 highly shared, low-generation-probability nucleotide sequences to deal with suspected cross-contamination and a sequencing artifact. In a later analysis, a clonal expansion index for each public chain was calculated from normalized within-repertoire ranks of inferred template counts. A later analysis computed generation probabilities with a VDJ recombination model fitted to out-of-frame rearrangements, and checked the results against IGoR. Hypergeometric tests were used in a later analysis to score TCR-TCR, TCR-HLA and TCR-CMV co-occurrence, with a repertoire-size bias correction applied to the TCR pairs. In a later analysis, false discovery rates were estimated by permuting HLA or CMV assignments 20 times. A later analysis grouped co-occurring TCRs with DBSCAN, adding TCRdist sequence similarity when clustering within HLA-allele-positive subsets. Repertoires with fewer than 30,000 or more than 120,000 public chains, plus five repertoires with anomalous nucleotide sharing, were excluded from co-occurrence clustering. The immuneACCESS repertoire file appears here via TCRdb, limited to in-frame rearrangements. These files lack a portion of the clones; in checked studies, under half of the deficit traces to unresolved V genes, and the cause of the others is not known. The V and J calls and clone size are taken from that table; D and trimming were inferred from the DNA. This sample has fewer than 250,000 clones in its table, and 75% to 90% of those were observed once. The leading ten clones occupy roughly 1.3% of the sample.

The chain couples TRBV6-1 to TRBJ2-7, and 7 bases in between align with TRBD2. The specimen was PBMCs. The receptor was derived from a man aged 25-45 years in good health and CMV-seronegative. The bases read TGTGCCAGCAGTGAGGGTTGGGGGGGAGACTACGAGCAGTACTTC. This codes for CASSEGWGGDYEQYF.